A single sample gave rise to the 7 T cell receptor beta chains below, sequenced in a study of CD8 T cells in Susac syndrome. Random hexamers were used to reverse transcribe about 0.45 to 1 ug of RNA. MiXCR, applied by TCRdb to the immunoSEQ multiplex PCR reads, yields one record per CDR3 protein. The sample lists about 190,000 distinct CDR3 sequences, 90% to 95% occurring once. Sample: CD4+ T cells from PBMCs. The receptors were gathered from a human donor in good health.

The J gene is TRBJ2-7, the V gene TRBV7-9; D gene unclear. The CDR3 length is 15 residues. V was pared by 3 bases and J by 0 bases, with 12 bases between. Germline loops: CDR1 SEHNR, CDR2 FQNEAQ (reference sequence). DNA for the CDR3: TGTGCCAGCAGCTTTGGGGTCCTAAGCTCCTACGAGCAGTACTTC. Protein product: CASSFGVLSSYEQYF. Full variable domain (rest looked up from reference TRBV7-9 and TRBJ2-7): DTGVSQNPRHKITKRGQNVTFRCDPISEHNRLYWYRQTLGQGPEFLTYFQNEAQLEKSRLLSDRFSAERPKGSFSTLEIQRTEQGDSAMYLCASSFGVLSSYEQYFGPGTRLTVT.

This chain links TRBV7-2 with TRBJ1-2; 9 bases are shared with TRBD1. CDR1 and CDR2 (germline): SGHTA, FQGNSA. The CDR3 totals 15 residues. V trimming: 5 bases; J trimming: 4 bases; junction bases outside the gene matches: 8. The CDR3 DNA reads TGTGCCAGCAGCCGGATGGGACAGGGTGCCTATGGCTACACCTTC. Protein: CASSRMGQGAYGYTF.

This clonotype was seen just once. J is TRBJ1-1 and V is TRBV7-2, with 8 bases fitting TRBD1. CDR3 size: 13 residues. The ends lost 5 bases at V and 11 bases at J; junction bases unmatched: 10. Germline V gene sequence: CDR1 SGHTA, CDR2 FQGNSA. This chain's CDR3 is CASSPRQGLGAFF. The CDR3 nucleotides read TGTGCCAGCAGCCCTCGACAGGGGTTAGGGGCTTTCTTT.

V gene TRBV18 combines with J gene TRBJ2-5, with 8 bases aligning to TRBD2. The V and J ends lost 0 bases and 0 bases, in that order; junction bases with no gene match: 9. The CDR3 covers 18 residues. Germline-derived CDR1 and CDR2 are KGHSH and LQKENI. CDR3 coding DNA: TGTGCCAGCTCACCACCACGCGGGGGGTTCACCAACCAAGAGACCCAGTACTTC. As protein: CASSPPRGGFTNQETQYF.

The chain has TRBV7-9 and TRBJ2-5; TRBD1 agrees at 11 bases. The CDR3 length is 14 residues. Germline V gene lookup returns CDR1 SEHNR and CDR2 FQNEAQ (reference sequence). The trim removed 5 bases at V and 5 bases at J, leaving 4 bases unmatched. In DNA, the CDR3 is TGTGCCAGCAGCCTCCGGACAGGGGGCGAGACCCAGTACTTC. It is translated as CASSLRTGGETQYF.

The chain is built from TRBV6-2 or TRBV6-3 and TRBJ2-4; maybe TRBD2 (5 bases). V was pared by 5 bases and J by 9 bases, with 11 bases between. This CDR3 comprises 12 residues. The germline gives CDR1 MNHEY, CDR2 SVGEGT. Here the CDR3 reads CASSEGFRIQYF. In DNA, the CDR3 is TGTGCCAGCAGTGAGGGATTTCGCATTCAGTACTTC.

The CDR3 region has the DNA TGTGCCAGCACTCCGTCCTTGGGATACTATGGCTACACCTTC. This codes for CASTPSLGYYGYTF. The rearrangement links TRBV28 to TRBJ1-2; D remains unclear. This CDR3 comprises 14 residues. V was cut by 7 bases and J by 3 bases, with 15 bases left in between. CDR1 and CDR2 from the germline V gene are MDHEN and SYDVKM.